The following is a TCR delta chain sequence with its context. What it recognizes is unknown. This record belongs to a study of Vδ1+ human thymocytes. Germline assignment: CDR1 TSWWSYY and CDR2 QGS. V was pared by 9 bases and J by 2 bases, with 41 bases of the junction left unmatched. This CDR3 is 26 amino acids long. Study findings and constraints: Many TRG clonotypes were shared between donors; TRD repertoires were essentially private. In the thymus, TRG and TRD repertoires looked highly polyclonal with Gaussian CDR3 lengths.

The sorted cells were CD3+ Vdelta1+ Vdelta2- thymocytes from alphabeta-depleted thymus. Sequences come from RNA converted to cDNA by reverse transcription. Multiplex PCR used pooled V-gene forward primers and a constant-region reverse primer to amplify CDR3s. TCRdb applied CATT to the multiplex PCR reads for clone calling. Of over 65,000 delta-chain clones in the sample, about 30% were seen once. The V call is TRDV1, the J call TRDJ1; 11 bases are shared with TRDD3. This TCR was sampled from a boy in the first two years of life who had congenital heart surgery. The sample comprised Vdelta1+ gamma-delta thymocytes from the thymus. Subset defined: FACS-sorted CD3+ TCRalphabeta- TCRVdelta1+ TCRVdelta2- thymocytes. Written as DNA, the CDR3 is TGTGCTCTCAATCGCGTCCCGGCCAGGTACTGGGGGATAAGGGAGGTACTGGGGGACGGTACCGATAAACTCATCTTT. This gives the protein CALNRVPARYWGIREVLGDGTDKLIF.